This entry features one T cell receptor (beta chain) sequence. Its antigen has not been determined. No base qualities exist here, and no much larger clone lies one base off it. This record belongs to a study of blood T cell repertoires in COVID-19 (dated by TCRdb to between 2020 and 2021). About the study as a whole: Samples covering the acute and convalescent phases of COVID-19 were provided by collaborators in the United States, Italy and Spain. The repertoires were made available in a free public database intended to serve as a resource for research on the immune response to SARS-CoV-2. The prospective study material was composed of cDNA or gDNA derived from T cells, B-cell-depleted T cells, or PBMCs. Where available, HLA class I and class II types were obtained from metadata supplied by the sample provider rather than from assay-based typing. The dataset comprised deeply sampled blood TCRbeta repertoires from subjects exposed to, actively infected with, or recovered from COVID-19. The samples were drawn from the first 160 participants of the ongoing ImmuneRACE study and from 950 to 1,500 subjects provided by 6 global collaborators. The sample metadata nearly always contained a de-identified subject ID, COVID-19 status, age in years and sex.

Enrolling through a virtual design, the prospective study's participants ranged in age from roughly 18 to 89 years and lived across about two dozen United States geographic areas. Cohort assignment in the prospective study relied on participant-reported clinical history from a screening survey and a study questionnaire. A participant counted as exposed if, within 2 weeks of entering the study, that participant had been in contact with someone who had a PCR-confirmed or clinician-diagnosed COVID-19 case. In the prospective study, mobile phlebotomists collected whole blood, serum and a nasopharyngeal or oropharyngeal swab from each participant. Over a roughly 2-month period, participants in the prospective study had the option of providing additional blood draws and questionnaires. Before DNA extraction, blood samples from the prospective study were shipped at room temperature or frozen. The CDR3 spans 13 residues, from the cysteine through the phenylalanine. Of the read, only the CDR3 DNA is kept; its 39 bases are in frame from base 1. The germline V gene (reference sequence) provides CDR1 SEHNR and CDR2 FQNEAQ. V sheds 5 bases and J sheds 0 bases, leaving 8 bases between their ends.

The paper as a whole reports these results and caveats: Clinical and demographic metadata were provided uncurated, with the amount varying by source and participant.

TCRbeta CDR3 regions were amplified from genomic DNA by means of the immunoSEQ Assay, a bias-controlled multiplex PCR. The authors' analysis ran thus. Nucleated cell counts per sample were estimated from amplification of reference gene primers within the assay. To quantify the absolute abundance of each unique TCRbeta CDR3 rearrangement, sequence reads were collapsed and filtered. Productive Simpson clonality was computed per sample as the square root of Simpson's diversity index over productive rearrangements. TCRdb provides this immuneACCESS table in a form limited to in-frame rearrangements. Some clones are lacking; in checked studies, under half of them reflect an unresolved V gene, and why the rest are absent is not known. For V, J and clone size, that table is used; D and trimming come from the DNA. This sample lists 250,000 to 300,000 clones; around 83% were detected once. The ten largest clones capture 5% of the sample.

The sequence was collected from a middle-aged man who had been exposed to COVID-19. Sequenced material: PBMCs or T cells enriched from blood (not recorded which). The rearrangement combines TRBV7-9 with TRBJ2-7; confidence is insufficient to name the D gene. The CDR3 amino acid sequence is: CASSPPSSYEQYF. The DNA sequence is TGTGCCAGCAGCCCCCCGTCCTCCTACGAGCAGTACTTC.